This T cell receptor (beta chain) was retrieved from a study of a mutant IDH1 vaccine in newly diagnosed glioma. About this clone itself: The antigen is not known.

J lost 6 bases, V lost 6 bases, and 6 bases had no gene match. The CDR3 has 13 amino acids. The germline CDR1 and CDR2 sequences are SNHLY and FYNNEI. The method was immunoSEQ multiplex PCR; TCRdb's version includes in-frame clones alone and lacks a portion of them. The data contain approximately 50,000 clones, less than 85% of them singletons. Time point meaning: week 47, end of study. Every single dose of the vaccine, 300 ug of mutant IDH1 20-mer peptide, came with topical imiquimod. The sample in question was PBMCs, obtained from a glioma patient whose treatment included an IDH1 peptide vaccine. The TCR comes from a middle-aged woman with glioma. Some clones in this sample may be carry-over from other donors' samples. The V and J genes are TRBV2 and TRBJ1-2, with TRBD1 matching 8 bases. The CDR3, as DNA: TGTGCCAGCAGCCTAGACAGGGGTAATGGCTACACCTTC. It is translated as CASSLDRGNGYTF.